This paragraph covers one T cell receptor beta chain sequence. No antigen is known for it. Here immunoSEQ multiplex PCR was the method, and the copy in TCRdb shows in-frame clones only, minus some. The sample contains 100,000 to 150,000 clones, approximately 86% of which appear only once. The data were taken from a study of identifying expanded T cells in peripheral blood. General study points: Variance in clone template counts between roughly 2-week samples significantly increased with total template count across all healthy donors.

The sequenced material came from blood. The receptor was derived from a person between 18 and 75 years old in good health.

In DNA form, the CDR3 reads TGCGCCAGCAGCTTGGCAGGGGGCTTTGCTGGAAACACCATATATTTT. It specifies CASSLAGGFAGNTIYF. The V gene is TRBV5-1, the J gene TRBJ1-3; 8 positions match TRBD1. Trimming took 0 bases from V and 2 from J; bases not matched to a gene: 4. This CDR3 is built from 16 residues. Germline CDR1 and CDR2: SGHRS and YFSETQ.